These 20 T cell receptor beta chains came from one sample sequenced in a study of regulatory T cells in long-lasting Graves disease (dated by TCRdb to 2020 to 2023). The library was built by means of multiplex PCR. The sequencer listed for this sample is Illumina HiSeq 4000. CDR3 regions were amplified by Arm-PCR with iRepertoire HTBI primers to construct TCR beta libraries. TCRdb reworked the public reads: Q25 trimming with fastp, MiXCR clone assembly, productive beta chains retained. Records with the same CDR3 protein are collapsed into one entry carrying the most frequent genes and DNA. In this sample the table shows around 460,000 distinct CDR3 sequences, about 20% of which occur a single time. The ten largest clones add up to around 13% of the sample. The label giving this sample's time point can be read as: persistent/refractory GD, antithyroid drugs over 5 years with positive TRAb. For both TCR sequencing and RNA sequencing, RNA was extracted from PBMCs using TRIzol.

Sequencing was performed on peripheral blood mononuclear cells (PBMCs), taken when the disease was refractory, from a patient treated with antithyroid drugs. Source of these receptors: a female donor with Graves disease.

The CDR3 protein is CASSFPGSEQYF. CDR3 bases: TGTGCCAGCAGCTTTCCCGGGAGCGAGCAGTACTTC. J is TRBJ2-7 and V is TRBV5-6, with D possibly TRBD2 on 6 matching bases. This CDR3 spans 12 amino acids. Trimming cost V 2 bases and J 6 bases, with 9 bases left between them. Germline assignment: CDR1 SGHDT and CDR2 YYEEEE.

This clonotype occurred a few times. The V gene is TRBV12-3 or TRBV12-4, the J gene TRBJ2-1; the match to TRBD1 covers 7 bases. The CDR3 runs 14 residues. J was trimmed by 3 bases and V by 6 bases; bases with no gene match: 5. Here the CDR3 DNA reads TGTGCCAGCAGCACGGACAGGTTCTACAATGAGCAGTTCTTC. This sequence encodes CASSTDRFYNEQFF.

This clonotype was recorded once. The V and J genes are TRBV5-1 and TRBJ2-2, with 13 bases identical to TRBD2. Trimming at V came to 2 bases and at J to 7 bases, leaving 5 bases not matched to a gene. CDR3 length: 16 amino acids. Per the germline V gene, CDR1 is SGHRS and CDR2 is YFSETQ. CDR3 residues: CASSLGLAGDIGELFF. The CDR3 nucleotides are TGCGCCAGCAGCTTAGGACTAGCGGGGGACATCGGGGAGCTGTTTTTT. The whole variable domain, remainder taken from reference TRBV5-1 and TRBJ2-2, is KAGVTQTPRYLIKTRGQQVTLSCSPISGHRSVSWYQQTPGQGLQFLFEYFSETQRNKGNFPGRFSGRQFSNSRSEMNVSTLELGDSALYLCASSLGLAGDIGELFFGEGSRLTVL.

This clonotype was seen at least ten times. The chain links TRBV28 to TRBJ1-2; D unresolved. CDR3 length equals 14 residues. CDR1 is MDHEN and CDR2 is SYDVKM in the germline V gene. V was shortened by 1 base and J by 4 bases, with 10 bases between the two germline ends. The CDR3 sequence: CASSLSGNSYGYTF. The CDR3 DNA is TGTGCCAGCAGTTTATCGGGTAACAGCTATGGCTACACCTTC.

The table lists this clonotype with many counts. The gene calls are TRBV6-1 and TRBJ1-1, with D hard to call. Germline CDR1 MNHNS, CDR2 SASEGT. Trimming removed 7 bases at V and 1 base at J, with 4 bases between. CDR3 length: 11 amino acids. Here the CDR3 reads CASMGNTEAFF. DNA of the CDR3: TGTGCCAGCATGGGGAACACTGAAGCTTTCTTT.

This clonotype was recorded at least ten times. The V gene is TRBV2, the J gene TRBJ1-2; D not certain. In germline, CDR1 is SNHLY, CDR2 FYNNEI. The CDR3 spans 13 residues. The V end lost 7 bases, the J end lost 2 bases, and 11 bases lay between the germline ends. Here the CDR3 reads CASIRTGNYGYTF. CDR3 DNA sequence: TGTGCCAGCATTCGGACGGGGAACTATGGCTACACCTTC.

Regarding this clonotype: This likely comes from a read error, as the CDR3 has no conserved phenylalanine or tryptophan at its end. V and J are TRBV28 and TRBJ1-1, with D perhaps TRBD1 (5 bases). Germline-derived CDR1 and CDR2 are MDHEN and SYDVKM. Trimming took off 3 bases at V and 4 bases at J, with 15 bases between the two ends. The CDR3 contains 15 residues. The CDR3 coding sequence is TGTGCCAGCAGTTTGAGGCTCGGTGGGGCCACTGAAGCTTTCCTT. Protein: CASSLRLGGATEAFL.

This clonotype was observed many times. The chain combines TRBV28 with TRBJ1-1, with TRBD1 as a possible D gene (6 bases). CDR3 size: 14 residues. Per the germline V gene, CDR1 is MDHEN and CDR2 is SYDVKM. V was clipped by 8 bases and J by 2 bases, with 15 bases between them. The CDR3 region is CASSSWGANTEAFF. The CDR3 DNA sequence: TGTGCCAGCTCATCATGGGGGGCTAACACTGAAGCTTTCTTT.

The chain is built from TRBV20-1 and TRBJ2-2; 7 bases map to TRBD2. Germline CDR1 and CDR2: DFQATT and SNEGSKA (reference sequence). CDR3 length: 17 amino acids. V lost 0 bases and J lost 1; bases outside the gene matches: 8. The chain's CDR3 is CSARDFPASGNTGELFF. The CDR3 DNA reads as TGCAGTGCTAGAGATTTTCCCGCTAGCGGGAACACCGGGGAGCTGTTTTTT.

In its sample, this clonotype was seen many times. The chain has TRBV28 and TRBJ1-1; no definite D call. Germline V CDR1 and CDR2: MDHEN, SYDVKM. CDR3 size: 13 residues. Trimming stripped 6 bases from V and 6 bases from J, with 14 bases between. The CDR3 DNA follows: TGTGCCAGCAGGGGCCCTAATGTGGCTGAAGCTTTCTTT. Protein sequence: CASRGPNVAEAFF. Full variable domain (outside the CDR3, taken from reference TRBV28 and TRBJ1-1): DVKVTQSSRYLVKRTGEKVFLECVQDMDHENMFWYRQDPGLGLRLIYFSYDVKMKEKGDIPEGYSVSREKKERFSLILESASTNQTSMYLCASRGPNVAEAFFGQGTRLTVV.

This clonotype appeared many times. The chain combines TRBV7-2 with TRBJ2-7; 9 bases are a match to TRBD1. This CDR3 region has 15 residues. Looked up from germline, CDR1 is SGHTA and CDR2 is FQGNSA. The junction had 10 bases not matched to a gene; V was cut back by 5 bases and J by 5 bases. The CDR3 loop is CASSRGRTGVDEQYF. The CDR3 region has the DNA TGTGCCAGCAGCCGAGGCCGGACAGGGGTAGACGAGCAGTACTTC. Together with reference TRBV7-2 and TRBJ2-7, the CDR3 gives the full variable domain: GAGVSQSPSNKVTEKGKDVELRCDPISGHTALYWYRQSLGQGLEFLIYFQGNSAPDKSGLPSDRFSAERTGGSVSTLTIQRTQQEDSAVYLCASSRGRTGVDEQYFGPGTRLTVT.

In its sample, this clonotype was seen a few times. The chain couples TRBV6-1 to TRBJ2-2; 15 nucleotides line up with TRBD2. The CDR3 has 17 residues. Germline lookup yields CDR1 MNHNS and CDR2 SASEGT. V shed 10 bases and J 4 bases; nucleotides not matched to a gene: 10. The CDR3 reads CATRGLAGGPVTGELFF. The CDR3 DNA is TGTGCCACCCGCGGACTAGCGGGAGGGCCGGTCACCGGGGAGCTGTTTTTT.

This clonotype was picked up many times. V gene TRBV20-1 combines with J gene TRBJ2-5; D call uncertain. The V and J ends lost 3 bases and 4 bases respectively, with 15 bases between them. Germline CDR1 DFQATT, CDR2 SNEGSKA (reference sequence). The CDR3 totals 14 residues. The CDR3 region has the DNA TGCAGTGCTAGTTACGGGCTAGGTGTAGAGACCCAGTACTTC. It is translated as CSASYGLGVETQYF.

The sample holds many counts of this clonotype. The chain couples TRBV27 to TRBJ1-2, with 8 bases fitting TRBD1. V dropped 8 bases and J dropped 4; count of bases not matched to a gene: 6. Germline values: CDR1 MNHEY, CDR2 SMNVEV (reference sequence). The CDR3 covers 13 residues. The CDR3 region has the DNA TGTGCCAGCCGGACAGGGCTTGCCTATGGCTACACCTTC. This translates into CASRTGLAYGYTF.

In its sample, this clonotype was seen once. The chain employs TRBV7-8 and TRBJ2-3; D is unclear. Germline values: CDR1 SGHVS, CDR2 FQNEAQ. Deletions cut 1 base from V and 0 bases from J, with 8 bases between. The CDR3 is 15 amino acids. The CDR3 protein is CASSLDDQSTDTQYF. CDR3 bases: TGTGCCAGCAGCTTAGACGACCAAAGCACAGATACGCAGTATTTT.

The chain couples TRBV7-2 to TRBJ2-1; TRBD2 might be the D (5 bases). Germline loops: CDR1 SGHTA, CDR2 FQGNSA. CDR3 length equals 16 residues. Trimming removed 1 base from V and 1 base from J, with 11 bases in between. CDR3 region: CASSLDPTNSYNEQFF. The CDR3 bases are TGTGCCAGCAGCTTAGATCCGACTAATTCCTACAATGAGCAGTTCTTC.

This clonotype was counted at least ten times. The CDR3 reads CASSSRTGGGGSPLHF. The CDR3 DNA sequence: TGTGCCAGCAGTTCGCGGACAGGGGGCGGAGGATCACCCCTCCACTTT. The chain has TRBV12-3 or TRBV12-4 and TRBJ1-6, with 11 positions matching TRBD1. V shed 4 bases and J 10 bases; nucleotides not matched to a gene: 9. This CDR3 region has 16 residues.

This chain joins TRBV5-1 and TRBJ1-1, with D hard to call. Per germline, CDR1 SGHRS and CDR2 YFSETQ. V was shortened by 0 bases and J by 6 bases, with 9 bases between the two germline ends. This CDR3 comprises 13 residues. CDR3 residues: CASSLEASPEAFF. CDR3 nucleotide sequence: TGCGCCAGCAGCTTGGAGGCTAGCCCTGAAGCTTTCTTT.

The gene calls are TRBV24-1 and TRBJ2-7; D possibly corresponds to TRBD2 (7 bases). Trimming took off 7 bases at V and 1 base at J, with 10 bases between the two ends. Germline V gives CDR1 KGHDR, CDR2 SFDVKD. The CDR3 contains 13 residues. The CDR3 spells CATSRGASYEQYF. CDR3 DNA sequence: TGTGCCACCAGCCGGGGGGCTTCCTACGAGCAGTACTTC.

There are a few counts of this clonotype. The chain recombines TRBV20-1 with TRBJ2-7; 11 bases are shared with TRBD2. Germline loops: CDR1 DFQATT, CDR2 SNEGSKA (reference sequence). The CDR3 has 15 residues. The V segment lost 3 bases and the J segment 9 bases; nucleotides outside the gene matches: 13. The CDR3 protein is CSASRLSGGVGGQYF. CDR3 DNA sequence: TGCAGTGCTAGTAGACTTAGCGGGGGGGTTGGTGGGCAGTACTTC.